Each of the 14 T cell receptor beta chains below was sequenced from the same sample in a study of T cell changes during pregnancy in multiple sclerosis. Method: immunoSEQ multiplex PCR; TCRdb's copy keeps in-frame clones and lacks some. Found here are about 54,000 clones, approximately 92% of them singletons; the top ten hold approximately 1.2%. The sequencing here drew on peripheral blood, taken after pregnancy. The receptors here all came from a female donor in good health, enrolled as a control in a pregnancy study.

The chain combines TRBV15 with TRBJ2-3; the match to TRBD1 covers 8 bases. The V segment lost 3 bases and the J segment 3 bases; nucleotides outside the gene matches: 14. The length of the CDR3 is 18 residues. From germline, CDR1 is LNHNV and CDR2 YYDKDF (reference sequence). CDR3 coding DNA: TGTGCCACCAGCAGGTGGATGACAGGGGCGAGTGTAACAGATACGCAGTATTTT. Protein product: CATSRWMTGASVTDTQYF.

The CDR3 spells CASSLARVTEAFF. The DNA of the CDR3 is TGCGCCAGCAGCTTGGCCAGGGTCACTGAAGCTTTCTTT. V and J are TRBV5-1 and TRBJ1-1, with D maybe TRBD1 (5 bases). Trimming shortened V by 0 bases and J by 4 bases, and 7 bases separated the two germline ends. Per germline, CDR1 SGHRS and CDR2 YFSETQ. The CDR3 consists of 13 residues.

This rearrangement joins TRBV9 to TRBJ1-1; 8 bases line up with TRBD1. The germline gives CDR1 SGDLS, CDR2 YYNGEE. The CDR3 is made up of 16 amino acids. The V and J ends lost 5 bases and 0 bases, in that order; junction bases with no gene match: 9. The CDR3 spells CASSTTGTGLNTEAFF. CDR3 in DNA: TGTGCCAGCAGTACCACCGGGACAGGCCTGAACACTGAAGCTTTCTTT. The full variable domain, its missing parts supplied by reference TRBV9 and TRBJ1-1, is DSGVTQTPKHLITATGQRVTLRCSPRSGDLSVYWYQQSLDQGLQFLIQYYNGEERAKGNILERFSAQQFPDLHSELNLSSLELGDSALYFCASSTTGTGLNTEAFFGQGTRLTVV.

V gene TRBV9 combines with J gene TRBJ1-4, with D possibly being TRBD1 (5 bases). This CDR3 contains 15 residues. Germline V gene lookup returns CDR1 SGDLS and CDR2 YYNGEE. The germline V and J ends were trimmed by 4 bases and 5 bases, with 15 bases remaining between them. The CDR3 DNA reads as TGTGCCAGCAGCCCCCTGCGGGGGGGGAATGAAAAACTGTTTTTT. Translating gives CASSPLRGGNEKLFF.

This clone has a single count. The genes are TRBV7-2 and TRBJ1-2, with 7 nucleotides matching TRBD1. Germline V gives CDR1 SGHTA, CDR2 FQGNSA. Unmatched junction bases numbered 7, after V lost 5 bases and J lost 7 bases. CDR3 length equals 13 residues. The CDR3 DNA is TGTGCCAGCAGCGCCTACAGGGGCGGTGGCTACACCTTC. Translated, it gives CASSAYRGGGYTF. Drawing the rest from reference TRBV7-2 and TRBJ1-2, the complete variable domain is GAGVSQSPSNKVTEKGKDVELRCDPISGHTALYWYRQSLGQGLEFLIYFQGNSAPDKSGLPSDRFSAERTGGSVSTLTIQRTQQEDSAVYLCASSAYRGGGYTFGSGTRLTVV.

This chain uses TRBV5-1 with TRBJ1-6; possibly TRBD1 for D (6 bases). Trimming removed 1 base from V and 5 bases from J, with 10 bases in between. This CDR3 contains 15 residues. Looked up from germline, CDR1 is SGHRS and CDR2 is YFSETQ. CDR3 region: CASSLNRDNNSPLHF. In DNA, the CDR3 is TGCGCCAGCAGCTTGAACAGGGACAATAATTCACCCCTCCACTTT.

The chain's CDR3 is CASSGTGTGENNEQFF. The CDR3, as DNA: TGTGCCAGCAGTGGTACCGGGACAGGGGAAAACAATGAGCAGTTCTTC. The chain joins TRBV6-1 to TRBJ2-1; 10 bases align to TRBD1. V was pared by 4 bases and J by 5 bases, with 8 bases of the junction left unmatched. CDR1 and CDR2 (germline): MNHNS, SASEGT. There are 16 residues in the CDR3.

This clone was recorded once. CDR3 sequence reads: CASSPPGVDHPATNEKLFF. For the CDR3, the DNA is TGTGCCAGCAGCCCCCCGGGAGTAGATCATCCCGCAACTAATGAAAAACTGTTTTTT. The chain carries TRBV28 and TRBJ1-4; no clear D gene. This CDR3 spans 19 amino acids. The V and J ends lost 6 bases and 0 bases respectively, with 23 bases between them. CDR1 is MDHEN and CDR2 is SYDVKM in the germline V gene.

The V call is TRBV7-9, the J call TRBJ1-1, with 9 bases lining up with TRBD1. Trimming cost V 5 bases and J 1 base; bases outside gene matches: 17. The CDR3 runs 19 residues. Germline CDR1 SEHNR, CDR2 FQNEAQ (reference sequence). The CDR3 bases are TGTGCCAGCAGCCGCCTTATAGGGACAGGGAGGTTCTCGAACACTGAAGCTTTCTTT. Its protein is CASSRLIGTGRFSNTEAFF.

The V call is TRBV9, the J call TRBJ2-7; D is unclear. CDR1 SGDLS and CDR2 YYNGEE come from the germline V gene. This CDR3 is 13 amino acids long. V lost 0 bases and J 4 bases, leaving 8 bases between the germline ends. The CDR3 nucleotides read TGTGCCAGCAGCGTAGTACCAGATTACGAGCAGTACTTC. Protein sequence: CASSVVPDYEQYF.

The V gene is TRBV30, the J gene TRBJ2-6; D is perhaps TRBD1 (5 bases). Trimming stripped 3 bases from V and 0 bases from J, with 9 bases between. The CDR3 spans 15 residues. Germline V lookup: CDR1 GTSNPN, CDR2 SVGIG (reference sequence). The CDR3 coding sequence is TGTGCCTGGAGGTTAGACAGCTCTGGGGCCAACGTCCTGACTTTC. This codes for CAWRLDSSGANVLTF.

This chain uses TRBV9 with TRBJ1-6; D perhaps matches TRBD1 (6 bases). CDR3 length equals 14 residues. V shed 2 bases and J shed 6 bases, with 9 bases lying between them. Germline V CDR1 and CDR2: SGDLS, YYNGEE. Here the CDR3 reads CASSVGHPNSPLHF. The DNA of the CDR3 is TGTGCCAGCAGCGTGGGACATCCTAATTCACCCCTCCACTTT.

The chain is built from TRBV5-1 and TRBJ1-1, with TRBD1 matching over 9 bases. This CDR3 comprises 18 residues. Germline V gene lookup returns CDR1 SGHRS and CDR2 YFSETQ. V lost 2 bases, J lost 1 base, and 12 bases stayed unmatched. The CDR3 DNA sequence: TGCGCCAGCAGCTTTCCCCTTGACAGGGGGGTAGCGAACACTGAAGCTTTCTTT. This gives the protein CASSFPLDRGVANTEAFF. Together with reference TRBV5-1 and TRBJ1-1, the CDR3 gives the full variable domain: KAGVTQTPRYLIKTRGQQVTLSCSPISGHRSVSWYQQTPGQGLQFLFEYFSETQRNKGNFPGRFSGRQFSNSRSEMNVSTLELGDSALYLCASSFPLDRGVANTEAFFGQGTRLTVV.

The CDR3 region is CASSEAGGYNEQFF. The CDR3 DNA follows: TGTGCCAGCAGTGAAGCGGGGGGGTACAATGAGCAGTTCTTC. The V and J genes are TRBV6-1 and TRBJ2-1; 7 bases agree with TRBD2. This CDR3 is 14 amino acids long. Germline loops: CDR1 MNHNS, CDR2 SASEGT. V was pared by 0 bases and J by 4 bases, with 0 bases of the junction left unmatched.